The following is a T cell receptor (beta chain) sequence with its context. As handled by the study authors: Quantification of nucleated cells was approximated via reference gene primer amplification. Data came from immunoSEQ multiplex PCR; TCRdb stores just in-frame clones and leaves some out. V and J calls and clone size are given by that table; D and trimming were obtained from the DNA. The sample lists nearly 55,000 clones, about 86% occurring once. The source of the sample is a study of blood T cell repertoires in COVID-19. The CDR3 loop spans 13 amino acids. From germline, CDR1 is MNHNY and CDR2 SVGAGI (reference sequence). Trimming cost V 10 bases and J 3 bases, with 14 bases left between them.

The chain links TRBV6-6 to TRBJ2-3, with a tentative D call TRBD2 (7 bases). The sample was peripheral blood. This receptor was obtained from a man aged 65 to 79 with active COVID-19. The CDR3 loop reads CATTGRGTDTQYF. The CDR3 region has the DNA TGTGCCACAACAGGGCGGGGGACAGATACGCAGTATTTT.